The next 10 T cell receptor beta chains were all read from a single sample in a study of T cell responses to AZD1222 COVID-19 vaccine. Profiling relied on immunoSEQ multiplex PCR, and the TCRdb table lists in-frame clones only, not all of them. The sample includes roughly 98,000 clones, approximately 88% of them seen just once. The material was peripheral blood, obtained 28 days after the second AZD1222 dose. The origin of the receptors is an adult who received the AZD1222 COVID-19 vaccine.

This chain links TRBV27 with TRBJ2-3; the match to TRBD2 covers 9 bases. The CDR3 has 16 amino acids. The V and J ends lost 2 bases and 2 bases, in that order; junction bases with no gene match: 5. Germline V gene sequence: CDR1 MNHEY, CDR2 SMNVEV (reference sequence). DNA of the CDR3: TGTGCCAGCAGTTTAGTAGCGGGAGAACCCACAGATACGCAGTATTTT. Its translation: CASSLVAGEPTDTQYF.

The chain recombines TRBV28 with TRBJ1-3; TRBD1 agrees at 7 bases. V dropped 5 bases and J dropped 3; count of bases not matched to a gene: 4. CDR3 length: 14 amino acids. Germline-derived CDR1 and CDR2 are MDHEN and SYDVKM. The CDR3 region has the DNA TGTGCCAGCAGTCCCGGGACAGTTGGAAACACCATATATTTT. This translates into CASSPGTVGNTIYF.

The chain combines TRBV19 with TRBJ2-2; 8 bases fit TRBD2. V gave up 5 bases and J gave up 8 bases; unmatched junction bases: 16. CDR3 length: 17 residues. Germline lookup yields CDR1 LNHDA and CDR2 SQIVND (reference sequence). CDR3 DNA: TGTGCCAGTAGTCCCTTAGCGGGATCGGATAGAGGAGGGGAGCTGTTTTTT. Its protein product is CASSPLAGSDRGGELFF.

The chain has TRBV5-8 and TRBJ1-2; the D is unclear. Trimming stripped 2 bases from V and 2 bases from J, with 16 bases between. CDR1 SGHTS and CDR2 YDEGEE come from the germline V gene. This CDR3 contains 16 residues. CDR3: CASSFVSQGLNYGYTF. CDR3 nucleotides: TGTGCCAGCAGCTTTGTCTCTCAAGGACTGAACTATGGCTACACCTTC.

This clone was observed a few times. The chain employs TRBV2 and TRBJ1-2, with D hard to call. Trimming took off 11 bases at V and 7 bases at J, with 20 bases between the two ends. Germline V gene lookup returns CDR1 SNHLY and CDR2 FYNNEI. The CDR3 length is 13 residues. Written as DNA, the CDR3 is TGTGCCCGCCGACGGAGGTATTACGCTGGCTACACCTTC. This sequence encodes CARRRRYYAGYTF.

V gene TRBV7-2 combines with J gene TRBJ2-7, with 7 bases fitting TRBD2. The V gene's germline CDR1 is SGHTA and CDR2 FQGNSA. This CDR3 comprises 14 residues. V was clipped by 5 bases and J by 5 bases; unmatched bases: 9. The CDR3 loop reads CASSPPNGGNEQYF. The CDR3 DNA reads TGTGCCAGCAGCCCTCCCAACGGGGGGAACGAGCAGTACTTC.

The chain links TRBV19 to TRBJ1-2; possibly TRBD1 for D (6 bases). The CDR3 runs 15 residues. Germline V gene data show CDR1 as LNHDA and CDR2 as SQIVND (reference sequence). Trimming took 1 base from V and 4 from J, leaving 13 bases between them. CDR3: CASSIATGRGYGYTF. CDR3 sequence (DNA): TGTGCCAGTAGTATAGCGACAGGCCGAGGCTATGGCTACACCTTC.

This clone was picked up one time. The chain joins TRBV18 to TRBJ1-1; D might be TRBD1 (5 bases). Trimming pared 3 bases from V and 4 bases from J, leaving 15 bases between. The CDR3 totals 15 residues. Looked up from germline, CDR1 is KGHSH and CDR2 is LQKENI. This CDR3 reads CASSPPTGVGTEAFF. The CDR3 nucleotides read TGTGCCAGCTCACCCCCTACAGGAGTCGGCACTGAAGCTTTCTTT.

As DNA, the CDR3 is TGTGCCAGCAGCCGAGGGACAGGGGACAATCAGCCCCAGCATTTT. It translates to CASSRGTGDNQPQHF. This rearrangement joins TRBV7-9 to TRBJ1-5; 10 nucleotides line up with TRBD1. The V segment lost 5 bases and the J segment 3 bases; nucleotides outside the gene matches: 4. The germline V gene has CDR1 SEHNR and CDR2 FQNEAQ (reference sequence). The CDR3 sequence is 15 residues long. Filled out from reference TRBV7-9 and TRBJ1-5, the complete variable domain reads DTGVSQNPRHKITKRGQNVTFRCDPISEHNRLYWYRQTLGQGPEFLTYFQNEAQLEKSRLLSDRFSAERPKGSFSTLEIQRTEQGDSAMYLCASSRGTGDNQPQHFGDGTRLSIL.

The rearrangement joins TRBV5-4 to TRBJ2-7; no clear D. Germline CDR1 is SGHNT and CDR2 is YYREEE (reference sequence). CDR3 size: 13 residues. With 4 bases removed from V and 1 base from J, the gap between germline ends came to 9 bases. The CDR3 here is CASSPERSYEQYF. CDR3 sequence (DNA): TGTGCCAGCAGCCCGGAACGATCCTACGAGCAGTACTTC. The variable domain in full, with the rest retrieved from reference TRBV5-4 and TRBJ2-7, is ETGVTQSPTHLIKTRGQQVTLRCSSQSGHNTVSWYQQALGQGPQFIFQYYREEENGRGNFPPRFSGLQFPNYSSELNVNALELDDSALYLCASSPERSYEQYFGPGTRLTVT.